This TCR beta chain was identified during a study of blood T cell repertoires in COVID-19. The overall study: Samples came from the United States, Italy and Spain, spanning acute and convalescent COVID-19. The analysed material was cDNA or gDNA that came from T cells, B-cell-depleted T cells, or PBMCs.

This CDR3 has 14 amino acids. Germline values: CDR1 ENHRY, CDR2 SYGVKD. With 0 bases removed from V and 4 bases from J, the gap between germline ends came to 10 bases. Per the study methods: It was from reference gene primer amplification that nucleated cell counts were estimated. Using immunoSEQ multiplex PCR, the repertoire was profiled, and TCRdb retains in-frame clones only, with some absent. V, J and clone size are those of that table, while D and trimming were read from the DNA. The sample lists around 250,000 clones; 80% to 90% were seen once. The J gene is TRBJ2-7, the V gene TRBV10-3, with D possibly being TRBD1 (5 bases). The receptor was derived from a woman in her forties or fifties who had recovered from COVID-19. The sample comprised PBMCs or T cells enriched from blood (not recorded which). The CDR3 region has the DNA TGTGCCATCAGTGAGTCCGACAGCCTGTACGAGCAGTACTTC. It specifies CAISESDSLYEQYF.